A selection of T cell receptor beta chains follows, all from one sample in a study of cytomegalovirus exposure and HLA in healthy donors. The repertoire was sequenced with immunoSEQ multiplex PCR; TCRdb's copy has only in-frame clones and lacks some. The data hold fewer than 200,000 clones, with about 88% observed a single time. Material for sequencing was PBMCs. The source of these receptors is a man between 18 and 29 years old in good health and CMV-seropositive. The CDR3 runs from the conserved cysteine through the conserved F or W. A D gene is named only where the DNA matches it firmly. Some rows mark clone size as missing; the rest say once, few, many or name a class of expanded clone.

v_call: TRBV30; d_call: -; clone_size: -; cdr3_length: 13; cdr3_aa: CAWSLTGKWELFF
v_call: TRBV7-8; d_call: -; clone_size: -; cdr3_length: 14; cdr3_aa: CASTRTNGDNEQFF
v_call: TRBV5-1; d_call: -; clone_size: -; cdr3_length: 13; cdr3_aa: CASSLVPGTEAFF
v_call: TRBV7-6; d_call: TRBD2; clone_size: -; cdr3_length: 17; cdr3_aa: CASSPRGTSGFQETQYF
v_call: TRBV30; d_call: TRBD2; clone_size: -; cdr3_length: 15; cdr3_aa: CAWSSGGRGTGELFF
v_call: TRBV10-3; d_call: TRBD1; clone_size: -; cdr3_length: 13; cdr3_aa: CAIRTGDTDTQYF
v_call: TRBV5-3; d_call: TRBD1; clone_size: once; cdr3_length: 17; cdr3_aa: CARSLVAGQVTNYGYTF
v_call: TRBV18; d_call: -; clone_size: -; cdr3_length: 16; cdr3_aa: CASSPPVPQGDYGYTF
v_call: TRBV6-1; d_call: -; clone_size: once; cdr3_length: 11; cdr3_aa: CASSRGLEQYF
v_call: TRBV10-3; d_call: TRBD2; clone_size: -; cdr3_length: 15; cdr3_aa: CAISDRTSGLLEQYF
v_call: TRBV19; d_call: -; clone_size: -; cdr3_length: 15; cdr3_aa: CASSISFRQNYEQYF
v_call: TRBV6-4; d_call: TRBD1; clone_size: -; cdr3_length: 15; cdr3_aa: CASSENPGQGNEQYF
v_call: TRBV27; d_call: TRBD2; clone_size: -; cdr3_length: 15; cdr3_aa: CASSLPGGLGDTQYF
v_call: TRBV4-1; d_call: TRBD2; clone_size: few; cdr3_length: 16; cdr3_aa: CASSQEGTSHTGELFF
v_call: TRBV12-5; d_call: TRBD2; clone_size: once; cdr3_length: 15; cdr3_aa: CASGLPAGDYNEQFF
v_call: TRBV2; d_call: TRBD1; clone_size: -; cdr3_length: 14; cdr3_aa: CASSGDRTAPKAFF
v_call: TRBV4-1; d_call: TRBD1; clone_size: once; cdr3_length: 15; cdr3_aa: CASSHSTGGGEKLFF